The rows below give T cell receptor beta chains drawn from one sample of a study of coeliac disease. Clones were read by immunoSEQ multiplex PCR, and TCRdb kept only the in-frame ones, dropping some. This sample yields under 9,500 clones, of which 57% are seen a single time; roughly 9.8% belongs to the top ten. The sequenced material came from intraepithelial lymphocytes from the gut. These receptors originate from a woman aged 60-75 years with celiac disease. The CDR3 runs from the conserved cysteine through the conserved F or W. A D gene is named only where the DNA matches it firmly. Part of the rows lack a size; the others show once, few, many or a class for expanded clones.

j_call | v_call | clone_size | d_call | cdr3_nt | cdr3_aa
TRBJ2-3 | TRBV28 | - | - | TGTGCCAGCAGTTTACCGGGAGCCACAGATACGCAGTATTTT | CASSLPGATDTQYF
TRBJ2-6 | TRBV27 | once | TRBD1 | TGTGCCAGCAGTTTGGTCGGACAGGGACTGTCTGGGGCCAACGTCCTGACTTTC | CASSLVGQGLSGANVLTF
TRBJ1-3 | TRBV6-1 | - | - | TGTGCCCTCGGCGGGGGCATCCTCTCTGGAAACACCATATATTTT | CALGGGILSGNTIYF
TRBJ2-1 | TRBV28 | - | TRBD2 | TGTGCCAGCAGTTTGTGGACTAGCGGTTACAATGAGCAGTTCTTC | CASSLWTSGYNEQFF
TRBJ2-7 | TRBV6-6 | - | TRBD1 | TGTGCCAGCAGCAGGGACAGCCACTACGAGCAGTACTTC | CASSRDSHYEQYF
TRBJ2-7 | TRBV7-3 | - | TRBD2 | TGTGCCAGCAGCCCGGGGACTAGCGGCTACGAGCAGTACTTC | CASSPGTSGYEQYF
TRBJ2-3 | TRBV19 | few | - | TGTGCCAGTAGCCGCCAGGATACGCAGTATTTT | CASSRQDTQYF
TRBJ2-3 | TRBV7-2 | - | TRBD1 | TGTGCCAGCAGCTTAGGTGGGACAGGCACAGATACGCAGTATTTT | CASSLGGTGTDTQYF
TRBJ1-2 | TRBV21-1 | medium-sized | - | TGTGCCAGCGGAGACAGGGTGGTGGCCTATGGCTACACCTTC | CASGDRVVAYGYTF
TRBJ2-7 | TRBV4-1 | - | - | TGCGCCAGCAGCCCTGACAGGTTTGGAGTATACGAGCAGTACTTC | CASSPDRFGVYEQYF
TRBJ1-3 | TRBV9 | - | - | TGTGCCAGCAGCAATACAGGGAATTCAGGAAACACCATATATTTT | CASSNTGNSGNTIYF
TRBJ1-3 | TRBV19 | - | - | TGTGCCAGTCGCGGGGGGACTTCTGGAAACACCATATATTTT | CASRGGTSGNTIYF
TRBJ2-4 | TRBV6-4 | - | - | TGTGCCAGCAATCACAGGGATAGTTTGCGAAACATTCAGTACTTC | CASNHRDSLRNIQYF
TRBJ1-4 | TRBV4-2 | once | - | TGTGCCAGCAGCCAAGCGGTGGCAGGGGAAAATGAAAAACTGTTTTTT | CASSQAVAGENEKLFF
TRBJ1-1 | TRBV4-3 | - | - | TGCGCCAGCAGCCAAGATAGACGGGCAGGGGCTGAAGCTTTCTTT | CASSQDRRAGAEAFF
TRBJ1-2 | TRBV4-3 | - | - | TGCGCCAGCAGCCAAGATAAGTGGGACTCCCTAACCTTC | CASSQDKWDSLTF
TRBJ2-7 | TRBV19 | few | TRBD1 | TGTGCCAGTAGTGCCGGGACAGGGACCTACGAGCAGTACTTC | CASSAGTGTYEQYF
TRBJ2-7 | TRBV29-1 | - | - | TGCAGCGTGCAGGGGTCAGGGAATCCTCTCTTCTACGAGCAGTACTTC | CSVQGSGNPLFYEQYF
TRBJ2-7 | TRBV7-8 | - | TRBD1 | TGTGCCAGCAGCAAACCCCAGGGGGCTGGGGACGAGCAGTACTTC | CASSKPQGAGDEQYF
TRBJ2-7 | TRBV7-7 | - | - | TGTGCTAGCAGCTTAAACGAAGCGGGCGAGCAGTACTTC | CASSLNEAGEQYF
TRBJ2-7 | TRBV4-2 | - | - | TGTGCCAGCAGCCAAGATTTTGGCGGCAGAGCCTACGAGCAGTACTTC | CASSQDFGGRAYEQYF
TRBJ1-1 | TRBV9 | - | - | TGTGCCAGCAGCGCTGGGGGACGGGGAGGGAACACTGAAGCTTTCTTT | CASSAGGRGGNTEAFF
TRBJ1-1 | TRBV6-5 | once | - | TGTGCCAGCAGTTACTCCCCGGGGAACACTGAAGCTTTCTTT | CASSYSPGNTEAFF
TRBJ1-2 | TRBV5-1 | once | TRBD1 | TGCGCCAGCAGCGTACAGGGGGCGCGCTTAGAGTATGGCTACACCTTC | CASSVQGARLEYGYTF
TRBJ2-1 | TRBV6-6 | - | - | TGTGCCAGCGGACGTTTAACGGGGGACAATGAGCAGTTCTTC | CASGRLTGDNEQFF
TRBJ2-3 | TRBV11-1 | few | TRBD2 | TGTGCCAGCAGCTCCGGCGGGCTAGCGGGAAAAGATACGCAGTATTTT | CASSSGGLAGKDTQYF
TRBJ1-2 | TRBV7-9 | - | TRBD1 | TGTGCCAGCAGCTTACTGGGGACAGCTGGCTATGGCTACACCTTC | CASSLLGTAGYGYTF
TRBJ1-1 | TRBV30 | - | - | TGTGCCTGGGGACTTCCGAGGACTGAAGCTTTCTTT | CAWGLPRTEAFF
TRBJ2-1 | TRBV6-4 | - | TRBD2 | TGTGCCAGCAGTGACTTTAGCGGGGGTTCCTCTGAGCAGTTCTTC | CASSDFSGGSSEQFF
TRBJ1-5 | TRBV4-1 | - | - | TGCGCCAGCAGCCAAGTCGTGGGGGCCGATCAGCCCCAGCATTTT | CASSQVVGADQPQHF
TRBJ1-3 | TRBV11-2 | - | - | TGTGCCAGCAGCTTAGACCCGGGTATTTCGACCATATATTTT | CASSLDPGISTIYF
TRBJ1-3 | TRBV9 | - | - | TGTGCCAGCAGCCAAACAGGGAACTCTGGAAACACCATATATTTT | CASSQTGNSGNTIYF
TRBJ1-2 | TRBV7-2 | - | TRBD1 | TGTGCCAGCAGCTTAGATGGGGCAGGGGGCAGTGGCTACACCTTC | CASSLDGAGGSGYTF
TRBJ1-1 | TRBV9 | - | - | TGTGCCAGCAGCGTAGCGGGGGGGGACACTGAAGCTTTCTTT | CASSVAGGDTEAFF
TRBJ1-1 | TRBV7-2 | - | TRBD1 | TGTGCCAGCAGCTTAGCGCTCATGGGACAGGGTGAAGCTTTCTTT | CASSLALMGQGEAFF
TRBJ1-5 | TRBV2 | - | - | TGTGCCAGCAGTGTTAATATCGGGGGAAATCAGCCCCAGCATTTT | CASSVNIGGNQPQHF
TRBJ1-4 | TRBV28 | - | - | TGTGCCAGCAGTTTCCCGGACAGCCGCACCCCTGCAACTAATGAAAAACTGTTTTTT | CASSFPDSRTPATNEKLFF
TRBJ2-2 | TRBV28 | - | TRBD1 | TGTGCCAGCACCGGACAGGGTATAACCGGGGAGCTGTTTTTT | CASTGQGITGELFF